Listed below are T cell receptor beta chains from one sample, sequenced in a study of T-cell reconstitution after alpha-beta-depleted transplantation in children. A single record per CDR3 protein comes from TCRdb applying MiXCR to the PCR reads. The sample shows 700,000 to 950,000 distinct CDR3 sequences, 16% of them seen only once. Sequenced material: PBMCs, mostly from graft donor cells, taken 360 days after TCRalphabeta/CD19-depleted stem cell transplant. The receptor source for this set is a male patient aged 10 to 17 who had a stem cell transplant for acute lymphoblastic leukemia, so the T cells may come from the graft donor. Each CDR3 is given with its conserved first and last residue. D genes are given only for firm matches. Where a row states a size, it is once, few, many or the class of an expanded clone; other rows omit it.

TRBV29-1,TRBJ2-5,NA,many,TGCAGCCCTATCACAGCTGAAGAGACCCAGTACTTC,CSPITAEETQYF
TRBV12-3/TRBV12-4,TRBJ2-1,NA,few,TGTGCCAGCAGCGACCAAAGACTAGTTCCTGAGCAGTTCTTC,CASSDQRLVPEQFF
TRBV12-3/TRBV12-4,TRBJ2-4,NA,few,TGTGCCAGCAGTCGAACAGATGCCAAAAACATTCAGTACTTC,CASSRTDAKNIQYF
TRBV11-2,TRBJ1-2,TRBD1,few,TGTGCCAGCAGCTTAGTTCAGGAGGAGGGGGCCGACTATGGCTACACCTTC,CASSLVQEEGADYGYTF
TRBV1,TRBJ2-7,NA,NA,TGCACCAGCAGCCAAGAAGCAACAGGTCTCAATGGCCGACCCTACGAGCAGTACTTC,CTSSQEATGLNGRPYEQYF
TRBV7-3,TRBJ1-5,TRBD1,NA,TGTGCCAGCAGCTCCCCCGGGACAGGGGGCAATCAGCCCCAGCATTTT,CASSSPGTGGNQPQHF
TRBV20-1,TRBJ2-3,NA,few,TGCAGTGCTAGTAGGAACCCGGCGGGCACAGATACGCAGTATTTT,CSASRNPAGTDTQYF
TRBV7-2,TRBJ2-5,NA,few,TGTGCCAGCAGCTTAGGAAGCACGGCCCAAGAGACCCAGTACTTC,CASSLGSTAQETQYF
TRBV2,TRBJ2-1,TRBD2,NA,TGTGCCGGACCCGATAGCGGGACCTACAATGAGCAGTTCTTC,CAGPDSGTYNEQFF
TRBV6-5,TRBJ2-1,TRBD1,NA,TGTGCCAGCAGTTACTCGTGGCAGGGGGCTGTCAATGAGCAGTTCTTC,CASSYSWQGAVNEQFF
TRBV29-1,TRBJ2-1,NA,NA,TGCAGCGTTGTTCTCGGGAGCTATAGTGAGCAGTTCTTC,CSVVLGSYSEQFF